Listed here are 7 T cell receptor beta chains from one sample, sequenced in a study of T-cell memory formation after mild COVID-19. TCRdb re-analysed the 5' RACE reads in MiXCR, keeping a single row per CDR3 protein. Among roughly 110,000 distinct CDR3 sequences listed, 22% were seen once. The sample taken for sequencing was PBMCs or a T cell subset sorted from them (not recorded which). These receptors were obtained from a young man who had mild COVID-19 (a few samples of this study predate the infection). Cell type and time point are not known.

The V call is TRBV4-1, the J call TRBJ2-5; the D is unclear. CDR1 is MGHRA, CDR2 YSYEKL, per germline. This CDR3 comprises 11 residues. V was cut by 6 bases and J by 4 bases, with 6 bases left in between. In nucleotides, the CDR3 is TGCGCCAGCAGATCCGGAGAGACCCAGTACTTC. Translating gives CASRSGETQYF.

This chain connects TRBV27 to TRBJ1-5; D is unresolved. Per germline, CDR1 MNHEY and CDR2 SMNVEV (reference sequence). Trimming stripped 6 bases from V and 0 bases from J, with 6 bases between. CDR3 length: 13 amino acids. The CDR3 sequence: CASSLFSNQPQHF. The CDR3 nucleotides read TGTGCCAGCAGCCTATTTAGCAATCAGCCCCAGCATTTT.

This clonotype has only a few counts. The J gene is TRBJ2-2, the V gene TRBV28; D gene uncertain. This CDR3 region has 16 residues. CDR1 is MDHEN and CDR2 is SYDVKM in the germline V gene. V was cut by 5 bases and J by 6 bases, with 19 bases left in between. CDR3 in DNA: TGTGCCAGCAGTCCCCCCCCACTTGATCTACCCGGGGAGCTGTTTTTT. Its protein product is CASSPPPLDLPGELFF.

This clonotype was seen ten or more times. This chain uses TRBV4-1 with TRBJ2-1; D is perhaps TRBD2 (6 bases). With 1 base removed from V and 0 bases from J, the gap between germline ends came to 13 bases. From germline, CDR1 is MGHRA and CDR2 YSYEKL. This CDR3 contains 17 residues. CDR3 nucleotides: TGCGCCAGCAGCCAAGTCCACCGGGGGTCCTCCTACAATGAGCAGTTCTTC. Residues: CASSQVHRGSSYNEQFF.

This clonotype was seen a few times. CDR3 sequence (DNA): TGTGCCTGTGAGGAGAACACTGAAGCTTTCTTT. This translates into CACEENTEAFF. The genes are TRBV30 and TRBJ1-1; D not resolved. Germline values: CDR1 GTSNPN, CDR2 SVGIG (reference sequence). The CDR3 extends over 11 amino acids. Trimming cost V 6 bases and J 1 base, with 6 bases left between them.

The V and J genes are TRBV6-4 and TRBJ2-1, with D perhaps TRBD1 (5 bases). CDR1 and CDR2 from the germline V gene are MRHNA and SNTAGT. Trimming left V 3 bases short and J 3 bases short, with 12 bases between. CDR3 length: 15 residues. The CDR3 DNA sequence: TGTGCCAGCAGTGAGATAGGGGAAGGCTACAATGAGCAGTTCTTC. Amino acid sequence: CASSEIGEGYNEQFF.

CDR3 amino acids: CSASRGGAGELFF. As DNA, the CDR3 is TGCAGTGCCTCCCGGGGGGGAGCCGGGGAGCTGTTTTTT. V gene TRBV20-1 combines with J gene TRBJ2-2; 8 bases fit TRBD2. In germline, CDR1 is DFQATT, CDR2 SNEGSKA (reference sequence). CDR3 length equals 13 residues. The J segment lost 6 bases and the V segment lost 6 bases, leaving 6 bases of the junction unmatched.